These 14 T cell receptor beta chains came from one sample sequenced in a study of blood T cell repertoires in COVID-19. Here immunoSEQ multiplex PCR was the method, and the copy in TCRdb shows in-frame clones only, minus some. Seen here are 70,000 to 90,000 clones, about 76% observed once, and the top ten hold roughly 24%. The sequenced sample consisted of peripheral blood. These receptors all stem from a human donor in a cohort sampled during active COVID-19.

The V call is TRBV10-3, the J call TRBJ2-7, with 12 positions matching TRBD2. CDR1 and CDR2 from the germline V gene are ENHRY and SYGVKD. V trimming: 6 bases; J trimming: 1 base; junction bases outside the gene matches: 10. The CDR3 spans 17 residues. CDR3 region: CAIRGASGRGASYEQYF. The DNA for the CDR3 is TGTGCCATCAGGGGGGCTAGCGGGAGGGGAGCATCCTACGAGCAGTACTTC.

The rearrangement uses TRBV10-3 and TRBJ2-1; TRBD2 agrees at 13 bases. The V segment lost 0 bases and the J segment 7 bases; nucleotides outside the gene matches: 9. This CDR3 is 18 amino acids long. Germline CDR1 ENHRY, CDR2 SYGVKD. In DNA form, the CDR3 reads TGTGCCATCAGTGAGTCATCCGGACTAGCGGGAGATCATAATGAGCAGTTCTTC. Translating it yields CAISESSGLAGDHNEQFF.

V usage is TRBV6-1 and J usage is TRBJ2-2; D possibly corresponds to TRBD1 (5 bases). CDR3 size: 16 residues. V was trimmed by 2 bases and J by 0 bases, leaving 10 bases between them. CDR1 and CDR2 (germline): MNHNS, SASEGT. CDR3 coding DNA: TGTGCCAGCAGTGAATGGGCAGGGTCGAACACCGGGGAGCTGTTTTTT. Its protein product is CASSEWAGSNTGELFF.

This clone was seen more than once but under ten times. The J gene is TRBJ2-5, the V gene TRBV5-1, with a possible D match to TRBD1 (6 bases). V was trimmed by 0 bases and J by 5 bases, leaving 14 bases between them. The CDR3 runs to 15 residues. Germline lookup yields CDR1 SGHRS and CDR2 YFSETQ. CDR3 in DNA: TGCGCCAGCAGCTTGGAGGGACAACTTGGGGAGACCCAGTACTTC. Translation: CASSLEGQLGETQYF.

This clone was seen only once. This chain joins TRBV28 and TRBJ2-7; maybe TRBD1 (6 bases). Germline V gene sequence: CDR1 MDHEN, CDR2 SYDVKM. Trimming left V 7 bases short and J 0 bases short, with 10 bases between. The CDR3 loop spans 13 amino acids. In DNA, the CDR3 is TGTGCCAGCAATACAGGGAGCTCCTACGAGCAGTACTTC. This gives the protein CASNTGSSYEQYF.

The chain uses TRBV11-3 and TRBJ2-5; D gene uncertain. Germline V gene lookup returns CDR1 SGHNT and CDR2 YENEEA. Trimming took off 5 bases at V and 2 bases at J, with 15 bases between the two ends. CDR3 length: 15 residues. In DNA, the CDR3 is TGTGCCAGCAGCGGATCAAGCGCGGTTCAAGAGACCCAGTACTTC. Its protein product is CASSGSSAVQETQYF. Full variable domain (missing parts from reference TRBV11-3 and TRBJ2-5): EAGVVQSPRYKIIEKKQPVAFWCNPISGHNTLYWYLQNLGQGPELLIRYENEEAVDDSQLPKDRFSAERLKGVDSTLKIQPAELGDSAVYLCASSGSSAVQETQYFGPGTRLLVL.

V is TRBV23-1 and J is TRBJ2-3; 9 nucleotides agree with TRBD2. TRBV23-1 is designated an ORF whose function remains uncertain. The CDR3 covers 18 residues. V shed 4 bases, J shed 2 bases, and the junction held 13 bases outside the gene matches. CDR3 in DNA: TGCGCCAGCAGTCTCCCAACGGGGAGCGGGGGGACCACAGATACGCAGTATTTT. This sequence encodes CASSLPTGSGGTTDTQYF.

The J gene is TRBJ2-1, the V gene TRBV5-4, with 9 bases identical to TRBD2. This CDR3 comprises 15 residues. Germline CDR1 and CDR2: SGHNT and YYREEE (reference sequence). Losses at the gene ends were 0 bases for V and 5 bases for J; bases not matched to a gene: 3. The chain's CDR3 is CASSLVSSGNNEQFF. The CDR3, as DNA: TGTGCCAGCAGCTTGGTGTCTAGCGGGAACAATGAGCAGTTCTTC.

This rearrangement joins TRBV5-1 to TRBJ2-3, with D possibly TRBD1 on 5 matching bases. The CDR3 runs to 17 residues. Germline V lookup: CDR1 SGHRS, CDR2 YFSETQ. V was clipped by 4 bases and J by 0 bases, with 18 bases between them. The CDR3 coding sequence is TGCGCCAGCAGCGCCGCCCCAGGGTCCCCAAGCACAGATACGCAGTATTTT. Translating gives CASSAAPGSPSTDTQYF.

V is TRBV5-1 and J is TRBJ2-2, with 10 bases lining up with TRBD1. CDR1 and CDR2 from the germline V gene are SGHRS and YFSETQ. Trimming took 3 bases from V and 6 from J; bases not matched to a gene: 14. CDR3 length: 18 amino acids. CDR3 in DNA: TGCGCCAGCAGCTACCGAGGAGGAGGGACAGGGGATTCCGGGGAGCTGTTTTTT. Translated: CASSYRGGGTGDSGELFF.

This chain links TRBV5-6 with TRBJ2-7; tentatively, D is TRBD2 (6 bases). The germline V and J ends were trimmed by 3 bases and 2 bases, with 12 bases remaining between them. Germline CDR1 SGHDT, CDR2 YYEEEE. This CDR3 contains 14 residues. DNA of the CDR3: TGTGCCAGCAGCTGGACGGGACTCCCCTACGAGCAGTACTTC. Translating it yields CASSWTGLPYEQYF. The full variable domain, completed using reference TRBV5-6 and TRBJ2-7, is DAGVTQSPTHLIKTRGQQVTLRCSPKSGHDTVSWYQQALGQGPQFIFQYYEEEERQRGNFPDRFSGHQFPNYSSELNVNALLLGDSALYLCASSWTGLPYEQYFGPGTRLTVT.

The V gene is TRBV19, the J gene TRBJ2-1; D remains ambiguous. Deletions cut 4 bases from V and 7 bases from J, with 17 bases between. CDR3 length equals 15 residues. The germline V gene has CDR1 LNHDA and CDR2 SQIVND (reference sequence). The CDR3 spells CASSNRVYSENEQFF. CDR3 in DNA: TGTGCCAGTAGTAACCGGGTCTACTCGGAAAATGAGCAGTTCTTC.

The chain links TRBV7-9 to TRBJ1-2; 7 positions match TRBD1. J was trimmed by 7 bases and V by 2 bases; bases with no gene match: 7. CDR3 length: 14 residues. Germline CDR1 reads SEHNR; CDR2 reads FQNEAQ (reference sequence). The CDR3 sequence: CASSLYQGVGGYTF. CDR3 sequence (DNA): TGTGCCAGCAGCTTATATCAGGGGGTGGGTGGCTACACCTTC.

V is TRBV4-2 and J is TRBJ2-1; D is possibly TRBD1 (5 bases). Germline CDR1 LGHNA, CDR2 YNFKEQ. The CDR3 loop spans 16 amino acids. Trimming left V 1 base short and J 3 bases short, with 13 bases between. CDR3 residues: CASSQVGPKGYNEQFF. The CDR3 region has the DNA TGTGCCAGCAGCCAAGTGGGGCCGAAAGGCTACAATGAGCAGTTCTTC.